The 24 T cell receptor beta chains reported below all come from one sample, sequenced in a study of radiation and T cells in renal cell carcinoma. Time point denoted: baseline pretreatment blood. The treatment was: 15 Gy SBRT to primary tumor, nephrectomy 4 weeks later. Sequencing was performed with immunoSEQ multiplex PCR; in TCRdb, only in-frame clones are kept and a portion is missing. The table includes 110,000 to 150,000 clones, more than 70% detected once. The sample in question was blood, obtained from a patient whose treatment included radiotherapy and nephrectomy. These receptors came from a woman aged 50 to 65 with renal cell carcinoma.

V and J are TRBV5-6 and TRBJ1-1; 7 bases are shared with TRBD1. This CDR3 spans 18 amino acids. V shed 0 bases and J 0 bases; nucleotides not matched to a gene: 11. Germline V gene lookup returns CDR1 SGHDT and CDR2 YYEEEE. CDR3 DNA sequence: TGTGCCAGCAGCTTGGATTTAGGGACAGCCTTCATGAACACTGAAGCTTTCTTT. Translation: CASSLDLGTAFMNTEAFF.

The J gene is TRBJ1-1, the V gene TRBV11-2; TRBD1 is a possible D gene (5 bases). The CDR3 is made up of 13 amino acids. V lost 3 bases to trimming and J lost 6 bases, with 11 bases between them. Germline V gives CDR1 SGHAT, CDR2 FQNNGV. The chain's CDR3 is CASSLERGSEAFF. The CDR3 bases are TGTGCCAGCAGCTTGGAGCGGGGGTCTGAAGCTTTCTTT.

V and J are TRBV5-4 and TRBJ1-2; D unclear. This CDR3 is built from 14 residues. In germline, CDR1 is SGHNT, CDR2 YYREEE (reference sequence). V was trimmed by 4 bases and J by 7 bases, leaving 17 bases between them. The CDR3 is CASSTDGIRSGYTF. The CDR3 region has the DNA TGTGCCAGCAGCACAGACGGTATCCGTAGTGGCTACACCTTC.

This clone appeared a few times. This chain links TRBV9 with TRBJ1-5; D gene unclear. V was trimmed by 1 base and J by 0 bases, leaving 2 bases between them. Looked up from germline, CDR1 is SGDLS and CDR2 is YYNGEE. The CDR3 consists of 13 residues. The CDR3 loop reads CASSVSSNQPQHF. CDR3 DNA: TGTGCCAGCAGCGTAAGTAGCAATCAGCCCCAGCATTTT.

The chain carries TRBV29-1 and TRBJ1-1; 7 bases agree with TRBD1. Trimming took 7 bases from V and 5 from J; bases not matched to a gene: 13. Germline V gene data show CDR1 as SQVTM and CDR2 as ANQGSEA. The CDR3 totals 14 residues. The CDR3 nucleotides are TGCAGCGGAATACACCGGGACAGTTCGACTGAAGCTTTCTTT. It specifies CSGIHRDSSTEAFF.

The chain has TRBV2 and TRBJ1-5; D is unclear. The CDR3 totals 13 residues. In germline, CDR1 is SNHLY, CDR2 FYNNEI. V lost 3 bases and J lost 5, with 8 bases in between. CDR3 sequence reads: CASSEAQDQPQHF. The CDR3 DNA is TGTGCCAGCAGTGAGGCCCAGGATCAGCCCCAGCATTTT.

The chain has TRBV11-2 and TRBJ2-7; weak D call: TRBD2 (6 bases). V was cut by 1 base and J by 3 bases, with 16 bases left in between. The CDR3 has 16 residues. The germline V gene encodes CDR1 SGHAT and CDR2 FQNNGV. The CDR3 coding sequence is TGTGCCAGCAGCTTAGCTCGCAGCGCGGGGTACTACGAGCAGTACTTC. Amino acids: CASSLARSAGYYEQYF.

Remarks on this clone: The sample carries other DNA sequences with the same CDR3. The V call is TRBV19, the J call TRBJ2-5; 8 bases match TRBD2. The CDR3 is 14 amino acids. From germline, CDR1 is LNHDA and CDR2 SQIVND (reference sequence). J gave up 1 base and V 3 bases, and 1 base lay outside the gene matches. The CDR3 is CASSISGVQETQYF. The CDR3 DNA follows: TGTGCCAGTAGTATTAGCGGGGTCCAAGAGACCCAGTACTTC.

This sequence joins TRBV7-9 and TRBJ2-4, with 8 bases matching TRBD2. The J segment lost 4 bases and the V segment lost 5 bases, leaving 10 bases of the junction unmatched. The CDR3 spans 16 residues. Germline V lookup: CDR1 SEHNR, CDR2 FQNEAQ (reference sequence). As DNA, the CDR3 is TGTGCCAGCAGCGCTGGTTCGGGACTAGGAAAAAACATTCAGTACTTC. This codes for CASSAGSGLGKNIQYF.

The DNA of the CDR3 is TGCACCAGCAGCCAAGAACACAGAAGCACAGATACGCAGTATTTT. Translating gives CTSSQEHRSTDTQYF. The V call is TRBV1, the J call TRBJ2-3; the table's D call TRBD1 went unverified against the DNA. TRBV1 is tagged as a pseudogene. The CDR3 is 15 amino acids.

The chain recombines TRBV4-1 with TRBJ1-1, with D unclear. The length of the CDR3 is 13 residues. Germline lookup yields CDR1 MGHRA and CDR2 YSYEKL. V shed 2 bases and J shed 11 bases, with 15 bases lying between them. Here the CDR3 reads CASSQPGRLNAFF. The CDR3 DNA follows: TGCGCCAGCAGCCAACCCGGGCGGCTTAACGCTTTCTTT.

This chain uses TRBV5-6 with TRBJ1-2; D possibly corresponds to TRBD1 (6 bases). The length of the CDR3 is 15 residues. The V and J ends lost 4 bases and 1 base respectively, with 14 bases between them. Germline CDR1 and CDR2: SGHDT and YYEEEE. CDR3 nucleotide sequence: TGTGCCAGCAGCGCCCGACAGGCAGTTAACTATGGCTACACCTTC. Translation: CASSARQAVNYGYTF. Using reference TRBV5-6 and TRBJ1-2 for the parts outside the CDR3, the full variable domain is DAGVTQSPTHLIKTRGQQVTLRCSPKSGHDTVSWYQQALGQGPQFIFQYYEEEERQRGNFPDRFSGHQFPNYSSELNVNALLLGDSALYLCASSARQAVNYGYTFGSGTRLTVV.

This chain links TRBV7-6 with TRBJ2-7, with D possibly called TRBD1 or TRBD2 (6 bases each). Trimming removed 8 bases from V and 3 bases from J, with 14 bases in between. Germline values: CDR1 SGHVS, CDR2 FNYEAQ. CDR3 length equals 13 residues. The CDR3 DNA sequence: TGTGCCAGCGTAAGAGAGGGGGGCTACGAGCAGTACTTC. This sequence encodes CASVREGGYEQYF.

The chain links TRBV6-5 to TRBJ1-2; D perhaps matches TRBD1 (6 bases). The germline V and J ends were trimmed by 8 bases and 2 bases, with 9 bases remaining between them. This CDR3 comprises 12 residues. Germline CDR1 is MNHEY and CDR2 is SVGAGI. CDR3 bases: TGTGCCAGCCGACAGGACAACTATGGCTACACCTTC. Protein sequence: CASRQDNYGYTF.

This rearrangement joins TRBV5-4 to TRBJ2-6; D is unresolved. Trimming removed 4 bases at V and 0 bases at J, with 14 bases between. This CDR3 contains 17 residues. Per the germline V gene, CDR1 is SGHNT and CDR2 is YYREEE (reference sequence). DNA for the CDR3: TGTGCCAGCAGCCGTACACCCGATAGCTCTGGGGCCAACGTCCTGACTTTC. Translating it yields CASSRTPDSSGANVLTF.

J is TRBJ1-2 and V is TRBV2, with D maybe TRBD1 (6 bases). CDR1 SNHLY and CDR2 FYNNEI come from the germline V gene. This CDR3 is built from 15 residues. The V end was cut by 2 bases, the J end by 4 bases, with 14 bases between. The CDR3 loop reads CASSERGAGGYGYTF. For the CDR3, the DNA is TGTGCCAGCAGTGAAAGGGGGGCAGGTGGCTATGGCTACACCTTC.

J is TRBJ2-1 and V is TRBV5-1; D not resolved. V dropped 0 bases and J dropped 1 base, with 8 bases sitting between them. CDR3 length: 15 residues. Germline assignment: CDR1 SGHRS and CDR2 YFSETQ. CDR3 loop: CASSLVEWSYNEQFF. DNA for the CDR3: TGCGCCAGCAGCTTGGTAGAATGGTCCTACAATGAGCAGTTCTTC.

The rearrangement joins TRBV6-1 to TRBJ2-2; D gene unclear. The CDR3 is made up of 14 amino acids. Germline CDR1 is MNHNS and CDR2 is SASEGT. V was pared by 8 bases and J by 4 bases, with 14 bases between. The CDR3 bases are TGTGCCAGCTGCGCCTCCCTGGGCACCGGGGAGCTGTTTTTT. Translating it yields CASCASLGTGELFF.

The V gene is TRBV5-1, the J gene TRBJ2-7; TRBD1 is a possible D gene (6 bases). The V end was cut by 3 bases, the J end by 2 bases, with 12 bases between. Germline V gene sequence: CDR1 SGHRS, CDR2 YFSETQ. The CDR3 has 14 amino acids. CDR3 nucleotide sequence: TGCGCCAGCAGCTGGAACAGGGATCCCTACGAGCAGTACTTC. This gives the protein CASSWNRDPYEQYF.

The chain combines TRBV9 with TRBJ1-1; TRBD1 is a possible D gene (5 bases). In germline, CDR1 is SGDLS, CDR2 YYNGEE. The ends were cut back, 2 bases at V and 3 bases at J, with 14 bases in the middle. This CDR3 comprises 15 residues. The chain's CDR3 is CASSVEGITDTEAFF. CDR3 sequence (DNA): TGTGCCAGCAGCGTTGAGGGGATCACTGACACTGAAGCTTTCTTT.

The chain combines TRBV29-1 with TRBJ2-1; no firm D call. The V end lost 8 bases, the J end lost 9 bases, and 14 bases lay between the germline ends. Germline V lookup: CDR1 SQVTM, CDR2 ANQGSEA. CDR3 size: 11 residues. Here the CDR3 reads CSFRHLGEQFF. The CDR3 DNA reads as TGCAGCTTCCGACACCTGGGTGAGCAGTTCTTC.

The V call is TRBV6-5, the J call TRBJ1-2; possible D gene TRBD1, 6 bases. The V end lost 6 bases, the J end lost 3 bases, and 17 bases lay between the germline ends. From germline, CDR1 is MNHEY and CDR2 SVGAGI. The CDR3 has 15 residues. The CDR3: CASSYTAGGDYGYTF. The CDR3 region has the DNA TGTGCCAGCAGCTACACCGCGGGGGGCGACTATGGCTACACCTTC.

The CDR3 DNA sequence: TGTGCCATCAGCGCCGGGACAGGGTCTAACTATGGCTACACCTTC. It encodes CAISAGTGSNYGYTF. This chain links TRBV10-3 with TRBJ1-2, with TRBD1 identical over 9 bases. Germline V gene sequence: CDR1 ENHRY, CDR2 SYGVKD. After removal of 6 bases from V and 0 bases from J, the junction contained 5 bases not matched to a gene. The length of the CDR3 is 15 residues.

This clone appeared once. In DNA form, the CDR3 reads TGCAGCGTGCTGGGACAGGGGGCTGTAAAACTGTTTTTT. It yields the protein CSVLGQGAVKLFF. The J gene is TRBJ1-4, the V gene TRBV29-1; 12 bases are shared with TRBD1. The CDR3 runs to 13 residues. V trimming: 6 bases; J trimming: 10 bases; junction bases outside the gene matches: 6. Germline loops: CDR1 SQVTM, CDR2 ANQGSEA.